The 24 T cell receptor beta chains below were found in one sample sequenced in a study of cytotoxic CD8 clonotypes in ibrutinib-treated CLL. Sequenced by immunoSEQ multiplex PCR; TCRdb stores in-frame clones only, minus some. The sample yields roughly 150,000 clones, roughly 84% seen once. This specimen consisted of PBMCs, obtained at disease progression, from a patient treated with ibrutinib. These receptor sequences come from a human donor with chronic lymphocytic leukemia.

The rearrangement links TRBV5-1 to TRBJ2-1, with 7 bases fitting TRBD2. Germline V gives CDR1 SGHRS, CDR2 YFSETQ. This CDR3 has 15 residues. Trimming at V came to 4 bases and at J to 7 bases, leaving 11 bases not matched to a gene. The CDR3 reads CASSPSRLAVNEQFF. In nucleotides, the CDR3 is TGCGCCAGCAGCCCCTCGCGGCTAGCGGTAAATGAGCAGTTCTTC. Complete variable domain (other parts from reference TRBV5-1 and TRBJ2-1): KAGVTQTPRYLIKTRGQQVTLSCSPISGHRSVSWYQQTPGQGLQFLFEYFSETQRNKGNFPGRFSGRQFSNSRSEMNVSTLELGDSALYLCASSPSRLAVNEQFFGPGTRLTVL.

This sequence joins TRBV19 and TRBJ2-4; D is possibly TRBD1 or TRBD2 (6 bases each). CDR1 is LNHDA and CDR2 is SQIVND in the germline V gene (reference sequence). The CDR3 loop spans 12 amino acids. With 8 bases removed from V and 6 bases from J, the gap between germline ends came to 11 bases. The CDR3 spells CASLGGTNIQYF. CDR3 sequence (DNA): TGTGCCAGTTTAGGGGGGACAAACATTCAGTACTTC.

This chain connects TRBV7-2 to TRBJ2-1; D is perhaps TRBD2 (5 bases). Trimming pared 7 bases from V and 5 bases from J, leaving 18 bases between. Germline V gene sequence: CDR1 SGHTA, CDR2 FQGNSA. The CDR3 totals 15 residues. The CDR3 DNA sequence: TGTGCCAGCAACTTCGACGGGCGGGCAGACAATGAGCAGTTCTTC. Its protein product is CASNFDGRADNEQFF.

The J gene is TRBJ2-7, the V gene TRBV7-8; D is perhaps TRBD1 or TRBD2 (5 bases each). The CDR3 contains 16 residues. Germline CDR1 SGHVS, CDR2 FQNEAQ. The ends were cut back, 4 bases at V and 10 bases at J, with 26 bases in the middle. CDR3 nucleotide sequence: TGTGCCAGCAGCTCGCGACTTTTTGGGCAGGGAGTAATTCAGTACTTC. Translating gives CASSSRLFGQGVIQYF.

This chain joins TRBV5-4 and TRBJ1-1, with a tentative D call TRBD1 (5 bases). Per the germline V gene, CDR1 is SGHNT and CDR2 is YYREEE (reference sequence). This CDR3 region has 16 residues. V was cut by 0 bases and J by 1 base, with 13 bases left in between. The CDR3 DNA sequence: TGTGCCAGCAGCTTGGTGGGGGGTGGAGCGAACACTGAAGCTTTCTTT. It yields the protein CASSLVGGGANTEAFF.

The chain has TRBV5-1 and TRBJ1-2; TRBD1 might be the D (5 bases). Trimming shortened V by 6 bases and J by 0 bases, and 12 bases separated the two germline ends. The CDR3 has 14 amino acids. Germline V CDR1 and CDR2: SGHRS, YFSETQ. CDR3 bases: TGCGCCAGCACCCCTGGGGGGGCTAACTATGGCTACACCTTC. It yields the protein CASTPGGANYGYTF.

The rearrangement links TRBV21-1 to TRBJ1-5. TRBV21-1 is a known pseudogene. The CDR3 runs to 16 residues. The CDR3 loop reads CASSKRWEYSNQPQHF. The CDR3, as DNA: TGTGCCAGCAGCAAACGTTGGGAATATAGCAATCAGCCCCAGCATTTT.

This clone was seen once. The chain carries TRBV7-6 and TRBJ2-7; 10 nucleotides line up with TRBD2. The germline V gene encodes CDR1 SGHVS and CDR2 FNYEAQ. CDR3 size: 14 residues. V lost 5 bases and J lost 6; bases outside the gene matches: 7. This CDR3 is CASSPGLAYFEQYF. The CDR3 DNA sequence: TGTGCCAGCAGCCCGGGACTAGCGTATTTCGAGCAGTACTTC.

This chain joins TRBV7-6 and TRBJ2-7; 7 nucleotides line up with TRBD1. The V gene's germline CDR1 is SGHVS and CDR2 FNYEAQ. V shed 3 bases, J shed 5 bases, and the junction held 10 bases outside the gene matches. CDR3 size: 15 residues. The CDR3 coding sequence is TGTGCCAGCAGCTTCCGGGACAGCCCGTCGGACGAGCAGTACTTC. The encoded protein is CASSFRDSPSDEQYF.

The chain couples TRBV28 to TRBJ2-7; no reliable D call. Germline CDR1 MDHEN, CDR2 SYDVKM. V was pared by 7 bases and J by 4 bases, with 11 bases between. The CDR3 loop spans 12 amino acids. The CDR3 spells CASTQQPYEQYF. The CDR3 DNA sequence: TGTGCCAGCACACAGCAACCTTACGAGCAGTACTTC.

This chain uses TRBV4-1 with TRBJ2-7; a possible D gene is TRBD2 (5 bases). Germline CDR1 and CDR2: MGHRA and YSYEKL. Trimming pared 1 base from V and 5 bases from J, leaving 18 bases between. The CDR3 totals 16 residues. CDR3 amino acids: CASSQVGGLAVDEQYF. The CDR3 DNA sequence: TGCGCCAGCAGCCAAGTAGGCGGGCTAGCAGTAGACGAGCAGTACTTC.

The chain links TRBV6-5 to TRBJ2-7, with D possibly being TRBD1 or TRBD2 (5 bases each). Germline-derived CDR1 and CDR2 are MNHEY and SVGAGI. V lost 6 bases to trimming and J lost 3 bases, with 12 bases between them. CDR3 length: 13 residues. CDR3 DNA: TGTGCCAGCAGGCCTTCAGGGAGCTACGAGCAGTACTTC. Translation gives CASRPSGSYEQYF.

The rearrangement links TRBV6-5 to TRBJ1-5; D remains ambiguous. CDR3 length equals 15 residues. Germline CDR1 is MNHEY and CDR2 is SVGAGI. Trimming stripped 0 bases from V and 2 bases from J, with 8 bases between. The CDR3 protein is CASSYSRVGNQPQHF. Written as DNA, the CDR3 is TGTGCCAGCAGTTACTCGAGGGTAGGCAATCAGCCCCAGCATTTT.

The chain has TRBV7-7 and TRBJ1-5; D call uncertain. Trimming left V 10 bases short and J 5 bases short, with 0 bases between. The length of the CDR3 is 8 residues. Germline V gene data show CDR1 as SSHAT and CDR2 as FNYEAQ (reference sequence). The CDR3 nucleotides are TGTGCCAATCAGCCCCAGCATTTT. Its protein product is CANQPQHF.

This chain connects TRBV4-3 to TRBJ2-2; a possible D gene is TRBD2 (6 bases). Germline V gene lookup returns CDR1 LGHNA and CDR2 YSLEER. V was clipped by 1 base and J by 5 bases, with 14 bases between them. The CDR3 is made up of 16 amino acids. CDR3 bases: TGCGCCAGCAGCCAAGTTCCGGGAGACTTTACCGGGGAGCTGTTTTTT. Its protein product is CASSQVPGDFTGELFF.

The gene calls are TRBV5-1 and TRBJ2-5, with D possibly TRBD1 on 6 matching bases. V was cut by 4 bases and J by 1 base, with 14 bases left in between. Germline CDR1 and CDR2: SGHRS and YFSETQ. The CDR3 covers 15 residues. CDR3 in DNA: TGCGCCAGCAGCCCCGAAGGGGGATTCCAAGAGACCCAGTACTTC. Its translation: CASSPEGGFQETQYF.

J is TRBJ1-1 and V is TRBV19; tentative D call: TRBD1 (5 bases). The CDR3 contains 15 residues. Germline V gene sequence: CDR1 LNHDA, CDR2 SQIVND (reference sequence). Between the trimmed V and J ends, which lost 3 bases and 0 bases, there was a span of 11 bases. CDR3 region: CASSMGVFMNTEAFF. In DNA, the CDR3 is TGTGCCAGTAGTATGGGGGTATTCATGAACACTGAAGCTTTCTTT. Supplemented by reference TRBV19 and TRBJ1-1, the full variable domain reads DGGITQSPKYLFRKEGQNVTLSCEQNLNHDAMYWYRQDPGQGLRLIYYSQIVNDFQKGDIAEGYSVSREKKESFPLTVTSAQKNPTAFYLCASSMGVFMNTEAFFGQGTRLTVV.

The chain combines TRBV5-1 with TRBJ1-1; D uncertain. The germline V gene encodes CDR1 SGHRS and CDR2 YFSETQ. The CDR3 sequence is 13 residues long. V lost 2 bases and J 5 bases, leaving 10 bases between the germline ends. This chain's CDR3 is CASSFGGRTEAFF. The CDR3 DNA is TGCGCCAGCAGCTTTGGAGGGAGGACTGAAGCTTTCTTT.

The genes are TRBV2 and TRBJ1-2; D not resolved. Germline V gene sequence: CDR1 SNHLY, CDR2 FYNNEI. The CDR3 loop spans 15 amino acids. The V end lost 5 bases, the J end lost 0 bases, and 13 bases lay between the germline ends. CDR3: CASSPSGPTNYGYTF. CDR3 sequence (DNA): TGTGCCAGCAGTCCCAGCGGGCCGACTAACTATGGCTACACCTTC.

This clone was seen a single time. The gene calls are TRBV15 and TRBJ2-3; D might be TRBD1 (6 bases). Germline loops: CDR1 LNHNV, CDR2 YYDKDF (reference sequence). The CDR3 contains 15 residues. The V gene lost 3 bases and the J gene lost 2 bases, with 12 bases spanning the gap. CDR3 DNA: TGTGCCACCAGCAGGGAAACAGGGCTCACAGATACGCAGTATTTT. The encoded protein is CATSRETGLTDTQYF.

The J gene is TRBJ2-7, the V gene TRBV6-1, with TRBD2 matching 8 bases. J was trimmed by 5 bases and V by 3 bases; bases with no gene match: 15. The germline CDR1 and CDR2 sequences are MNHNS and SASEGT. CDR3 length equals 17 residues. The CDR3 sequence: CASSEGTGLAGGDEQYF. CDR3 nucleotide sequence: TGTGCCAGCAGTGAGGGCACGGGTCTAGCGGGCGGGGACGAGCAGTACTTC.

The rearrangement uses TRBV5-6 and TRBJ1-4; TRBD1 aligns across 8 bases. Germline values: CDR1 SGHDT, CDR2 YYEEEE. The ends lost 1 base at V and 4 bases at J; junction bases unmatched: 6. The CDR3 contains 16 residues. This chain's CDR3 is CASSLFQGASNEKLFF. The CDR3 nucleotides are TGTGCCAGCAGCTTGTTTCAGGGGGCAAGTAATGAAAAACTGTTTTTT.

V and J are TRBV19 and TRBJ2-7; 13 bases match TRBD2. Germline assignment: CDR1 LNHDA and CDR2 SQIVND (reference sequence). The CDR3 consists of 16 residues. The trim removed 6 bases at V and 1 base at J, leaving 6 bases unmatched. In DNA, the CDR3 is TGTGCCAGTAGCCCGGGACTAGCGGGACGTTCCTACGAGCAGTACTTC. It codes for CASSPGLAGRSYEQYF.

This chain connects TRBV18 to TRBJ1-2, with TRBD1 matching over 7 bases. Trimming took 3 bases from V and 7 from J; bases not matched to a gene: 5. Germline loops: CDR1 KGHSH, CDR2 LQKENI. This CDR3 region has 13 residues. The CDR3 spells CASSPDRSSGYTF. In DNA, the CDR3 is TGTGCCAGCTCACCGGACAGGTCCAGTGGCTACACCTTC. Drawing the rest from reference TRBV18 and TRBJ1-2, the complete variable domain is NAGVMQNPRHLVRRRGQEARLRCSPMKGHSHVYWYRQLPEEGLKFMVYLQKENIIDESGMPKERFSAEFPKEGPSILRIQQVVRGDSAAYFCASSPDRSSGYTFGSGTRLTVV.